Below, 26 T cell receptor beta chains from the same sample are listed, as sequenced in a study of blood T cell repertoires in COVID-19. Profiling relied on immunoSEQ multiplex PCR, and the TCRdb table lists in-frame clones only, not all of them. The sample shows approximately 100,000 clones, 82% of them seen only once. Sequenced material: peripheral blood. These receptors all come from a man between 65 and 85 years old with acute or convalescent COVID-19.

This chain uses TRBV25-1 with TRBJ1-5; D not resolved. Germline CDR1 is MGHDK and CDR2 is SYGVNS. With 1 base removed from V and 8 bases from J, the gap between germline ends came to 12 bases. The CDR3 length is 14 residues. The CDR3 region is CASSESHPSKPQHF. The CDR3 DNA sequence: TGTGCCAGCAGTGAATCGCATCCCTCTAAGCCCCAGCATTTT.

V and J are TRBV29-1 and TRBJ2-2, with D tentatively TRBD2 (5 bases). V was pared by 5 bases and J by 6 bases, with 28 bases between. Germline assignment: CDR1 SQVTM and CDR2 ANQGSEA. The CDR3 has 18 amino acids. CDR3 region: CSVPPEGLGCRSAGELFF. The CDR3 region has the DNA TGCAGCGTTCCCCCCGAGGGCTTGGGTTGTCGGTCCGCCGGGGAGCTGTTTTTT.

This clone was observed a single time. This chain connects TRBV20-1 to TRBJ1-5, with D possibly TRBD1 on 6 matching bases. This CDR3 contains 17 residues. V lost 6 bases, J lost 2 bases, and 23 bases lay in between. Germline loops: CDR1 DFQATT, CDR2 SNEGSKA (reference sequence). Here the CDR3 reads CSASSGGGARGNQPQHF. The CDR3 nucleotides are TGCAGTGCCAGTTCGGGAGGGGGGGCGCGAGGCAATCAGCCCCAGCATTTT.

This clone was detected only a few times. The chain couples TRBV7-9 to TRBJ2-1, with 7 bases identical to TRBD1. The V segment lost 3 bases and the J segment 6 bases; nucleotides outside the gene matches: 11. The CDR3 runs 16 residues. Per germline, CDR1 SEHNR and CDR2 FQNEAQ (reference sequence). The CDR3 DNA sequence: TGTGCCAGCAGCTTCGGACCGGGACAGACTGGCAATGAGCAGTTCTTC. Residues: CASSFGPGQTGNEQFF.

In this sample, this clone turned up once. The gene calls are TRBV7-3 and TRBJ2-1; TRBD1 aligns across 7 bases. Germline-derived CDR1 and CDR2 are SGHTA and FQGTGA. The CDR3 covers 15 residues. J gave up 6 bases and V 3 bases, and 8 bases lay outside the gene matches. DNA for the CDR3: TGTGCCAGCAGCTTGGGACAGCTAGGGATCAATGAGCAGTTCTTC. Translation gives CASSLGQLGINEQFF.

This clone is a singleton in its sample. This chain joins TRBV24-1 and TRBJ1-2, with a weak D call TRBD1 (6 bases). Trimming pared 3 bases from V and 8 bases from J, leaving 12 bases between. Germline V gene lookup returns CDR1 KGHDR and CDR2 SFDVKD. This CDR3 comprises 13 residues. CDR3 sequence (DNA): TGTGCCACCAGTGATACAGGGATAGGCGGCTACACCTTC. Protein: CATSDTGIGGYTF.

The rearrangement uses TRBV30 and TRBJ1-3; the D is unclear. The germline V and J ends were trimmed by 3 bases and 0 bases, with 12 bases remaining between them. Per germline, CDR1 GTSNPN and CDR2 SVGIG (reference sequence). The CDR3 is 15 residues long. CDR3 sequence reads: CAWSLQDLSGNTIYF. The CDR3 DNA follows: TGTGCCTGGAGCCTTCAGGATCTCTCTGGAAACACCATATATTTT.

The chain carries TRBV5-6 and TRBJ1-3; maybe TRBD1 (5 bases). Germline assignment: CDR1 SGHDT and CDR2 YYEEEE. Trimming cost V 0 bases and J 11 bases, with 12 bases left between them. The CDR3 is made up of 13 amino acids. The DNA for the CDR3 is TGTGCCAGCAGCTTGGTGGGTCAGGGATCCATATATTTT. Its translation is CASSLVGQGSIYF.

The chain carries TRBV7-8 and TRBJ1-2; unclear D gene. The ends were cut back, 3 bases at V and 0 bases at J, with 5 bases in the middle. CDR1 and CDR2 (germline): SGHVS, FQNEAQ. CDR3 length equals 13 residues. For the CDR3, the DNA is TGTGCCAGCAGCTTTGGGCCTAACTATGGCTACACCTTC. Translation: CASSFGPNYGYTF.

The rearrangement joins TRBV2 to TRBJ2-1; a weak D match, TRBD1 (5 bases). The CDR3 spans 12 residues. V shed 4 bases and J shed 7 bases, with 8 bases lying between them. CDR1 is SNHLY and CDR2 is FYNNEI in the germline V gene. The CDR3 nucleotides read TGTGCCAGCAGTGTTACAGGAAATGAGCAGTTCTTC. Translation gives CASSVTGNEQFF.

CDR3: CASSKVASYNEQFF. The DNA of the CDR3 is TGTGCCAGCAGCAAGGTAGCGTCCTACAATGAGCAGTTCTTC. This rearrangement joins TRBV7-9 to TRBJ2-1; a weak D match, TRBD2 (5 bases). Per germline, CDR1 SEHNR and CDR2 FQNEAQ (reference sequence). V lost 5 bases and J lost 1, with 9 bases in between. The CDR3 length is 14 residues.

The J gene is TRBJ1-1, the V gene TRBV9; TRBD1 agrees at 7 bases. The length of the CDR3 is 14 residues. V was pared by 4 bases and J by 7 bases, with 10 bases of the junction left unmatched. Germline assignment: CDR1 SGDLS and CDR2 YYNGEE. The CDR3 loop is CASSSQDRVGEAFF. CDR3 DNA: TGTGCCAGCAGCTCACAAGACAGGGTTGGTGAAGCTTTCTTT. The variable domain in full, with the rest retrieved from reference TRBV9 and TRBJ1-1, is DSGVTQTPKHLITATGQRVTLRCSPRSGDLSVYWYQQSLDQGLQFLIQYYNGEERAKGNILERFSAQQFPDLHSELNLSSLELGDSALYFCASSSQDRVGEAFFGQGTRLTVV.

This rearrangement joins TRBV2 to TRBJ2-7, with 7 bases fitting TRBD1. V trimming: 8 bases; J trimming: 4 bases; junction bases outside the gene matches: 11. This CDR3 has 14 amino acids. CDR1 SNHLY and CDR2 FYNNEI come from the germline V gene. CDR3 coding DNA: TGTGCCAGCCTCAGGCGCGAGGGGGCTTACGAGCAGTACTTC. Its protein is CASLRREGAYEQYF.

This clone was counted once. The V call is TRBV18, the J call TRBJ2-7, with TRBD2 identical over 13 bases. The length of the CDR3 is 17 residues. Germline V gene data show CDR1 as KGHSH and CDR2 as LQKENI. V shed 0 bases and J 2 bases; nucleotides not matched to a gene: 4. CDR3 loop: CASSPPTGTSGAYEQYF. The CDR3 region has the DNA TGTGCCAGCTCACCACCGACCGGGACTAGCGGGGCCTACGAGCAGTACTTC.

J is TRBJ1-3 and V is TRBV6-5; D possibly corresponds to TRBD1 (6 bases). Trimming removed 5 bases at V and 0 bases at J, with 8 bases between. The CDR3 loop spans 14 amino acids. CDR1 is MNHEY, CDR2 SVGAGI, per germline. The CDR3 reads CASSRTASGNTIYF. The DNA of the CDR3 is TGTGCCAGCAGTCGGACAGCCTCTGGAAACACCATATATTTT.

The genes are TRBV10-3 and TRBJ2-4, with D perhaps TRBD1 (6 bases). CDR3 length equals 13 residues. Germline CDR1 reads ENHRY; CDR2 reads SYGVKD. Deletions cut 5 bases from V and 2 bases from J, with 7 bases between. In DNA form, the CDR3 reads TGTGCCATCAGTACAGGGTCCAAAAACATTCAGTACTTC. It is translated as CAISTGSKNIQYF.

CDR3 nucleotides: TGTGCCAGCAGCCAAGAGCGGCAGGGGGTCGATCAGCCCCAGCATTTT. Its protein product is CASSQERQGVDQPQHF. This chain joins TRBV3-1 (or the pseudogene TRBV3-2) and TRBJ1-5; 7 bases match TRBD1. V was pared by 0 bases and J by 5 bases, with 7 bases of the junction left unmatched. CDR3 length equals 16 residues. CDR1 is LGHDT and CDR2 is YNNKEL in the germline V gene (reference sequence).

The rearrangement joins TRBV2 to TRBJ2-7, with D possibly being TRBD2 (6 bases). The V end lost 6 bases, the J end lost 3 bases, and 9 bases lay between the germline ends. The germline gives CDR1 SNHLY, CDR2 FYNNEI. The CDR3 runs to 12 residues. The CDR3 coding sequence is TGTGCCAGCAGGACTAGAAGCTACGAGCAGTACTTC. This encodes CASRTRSYEQYF.

The chain has TRBV5-1 and TRBJ1-4, with unresolved D. CDR3 length: 14 amino acids. The ends were cut back, 5 bases at V and 3 bases at J, with 11 bases in the middle. Germline loops: CDR1 SGHRS, CDR2 YFSETQ. CDR3 protein: CASSFTHSNEKLFF. The CDR3, as DNA: TGCGCCAGCAGTTTCACTCACTCTAATGAAAAACTGTTTTTT.

The rearrangement uses TRBV27 and TRBJ1-6; 7 positions match TRBD1. In germline, CDR1 is MNHEY, CDR2 SMNVEV (reference sequence). The CDR3 runs 16 residues. The trim removed 0 bases at V and 2 bases at J, leaving 1 base unmatched. CDR3 in DNA: TGTGCCAGCAGTTTATCCGGACAGGCCTATAATTCACCCCTCCACTTT. Protein: CASSLSGQAYNSPLHF.

The CDR3 DNA follows: TGTGCCAGCAGCAAGTTCCGGGAGGGCCTTAGAACCGGGGAGCTGTTTTTT. The encoded protein is CASSKFREGLRTGELFF. The chain links TRBV21-1 to TRBJ2-2; no DNA check was done on the table's D call, TRBD2. TRBV21-1 counts as a pseudogene. This CDR3 comprises 17 residues.

V usage is TRBV3-1 (or the pseudogene TRBV3-2) and J usage is TRBJ2-7, with 10 positions matching TRBD2. Germline-derived CDR1 and CDR2 are LGHDT and YNNKEL (reference sequence). The CDR3 runs to 15 residues. V lost 1 base, J lost 4 bases, and 4 bases stayed unmatched. This CDR3 reads CASSQATSGIYEQYF. DNA for the CDR3: TGTGCCAGCAGCCAAGCAACTAGCGGGATATACGAGCAGTACTTC.

The CDR3 protein is CASRTLDRLNQPQHF. For the CDR3, the DNA is TGTGCCAGCAGGACCTTGGACAGACTCAATCAGCCCCAGCATTTT. This chain connects TRBV27 to TRBJ1-5; tentative D call: TRBD1 (6 bases). V was cut by 6 bases and J by 3 bases, with 15 bases left in between. Germline V gene lookup returns CDR1 MNHEY and CDR2 SMNVEV (reference sequence). The CDR3 contains 15 residues.

The V and J genes are TRBV7-9 and TRBJ2-7; a possible D gene is TRBD2 (5 bases). The V and J ends lost 7 bases and 2 bases respectively, with 15 bases between them. The CDR3 contains 14 residues. Germline V gives CDR1 SEHNR, CDR2 FQNEAQ (reference sequence). CDR3 in amino acids: CASTVSEEPYEQYF. The CDR3 DNA sequence: TGTGCCAGCACCGTGTCGGAGGAGCCCTACGAGCAGTACTTC. Combining the CDR3 with reference TRBV7-9 and TRBJ2-7 gives the whole variable domain DTGVSQNPRHKITKRGQNVTFRCDPISEHNRLYWYRQTLGQGPEFLTYFQNEAQLEKSRLLSDRFSAERPKGSFSTLEIQRTEQGDSAMYLCASTVSEEPYEQYFGPGTRLTVT.

The CDR3 sequence is CASSSNAGSNQPQHF. The CDR3 DNA reads TGTGCCAGTAGTTCGAACGCAGGAAGCAATCAGCCCCAGCATTTT. The V and J genes are TRBV19 and TRBJ1-5; D unclear. This CDR3 is 15 amino acids long. The ends were cut back, 5 bases at V and 1 base at J, with 12 bases in the middle. In germline, CDR1 is LNHDA, CDR2 SQIVND (reference sequence).

V and J are TRBV27 and TRBJ1-2; 10 nucleotides line up with TRBD1. The ends lost 4 bases at V and 5 bases at J; junction bases unmatched: 4. Germline V gene sequence: CDR1 MNHEY, CDR2 SMNVEV (reference sequence). There are 14 residues in the CDR3. CDR3 coding DNA: TGTGCCAGCAGTTGGGGACAGGGGCTATATGGCTACACCTTC. This translates into CASSWGQGLYGYTF.